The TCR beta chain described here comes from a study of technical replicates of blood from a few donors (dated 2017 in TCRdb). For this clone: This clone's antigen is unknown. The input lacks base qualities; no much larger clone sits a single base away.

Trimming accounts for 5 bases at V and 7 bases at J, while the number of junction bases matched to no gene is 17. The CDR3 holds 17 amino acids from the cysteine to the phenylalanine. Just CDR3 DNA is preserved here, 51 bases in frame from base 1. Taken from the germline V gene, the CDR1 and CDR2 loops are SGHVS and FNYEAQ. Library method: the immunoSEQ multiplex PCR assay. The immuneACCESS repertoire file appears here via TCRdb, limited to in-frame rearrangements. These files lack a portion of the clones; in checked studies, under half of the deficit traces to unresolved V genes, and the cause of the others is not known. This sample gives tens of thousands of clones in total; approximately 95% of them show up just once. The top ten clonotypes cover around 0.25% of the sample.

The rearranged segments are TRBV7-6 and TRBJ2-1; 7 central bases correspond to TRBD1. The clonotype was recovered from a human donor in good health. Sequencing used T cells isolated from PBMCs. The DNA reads TGTGCCAGCAGCCCCAGACAGGGAAGTTTGCCTCGGAATGAGCAGTTCTTC. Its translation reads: CASSPRQGSLPRNEQFF. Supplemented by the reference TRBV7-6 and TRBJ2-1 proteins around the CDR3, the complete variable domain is GAGVSQSPRYKVTKRGQDVALRCDPISGHVSLYWYRQALGQGPEFLTYFNYEAQQDKSGLPNDRFSAERPEGSISTLTIQRTEQRDSAMYRCASSPRQGSLPRNEQFFGPGTRLTVL.